This T cell receptor beta chain was obtained from a study of OX40 agonist ivuxolimab in advanced cancers. The length of the CDR3 is 16 residues. V dropped 0 bases and J dropped 4; count of bases not matched to a gene: 4. Germline V gives CDR1 SEHNR, CDR2 FQNEAQ (reference sequence). Data came from immunoSEQ multiplex PCR; TCRdb stores just in-frame clones and leaves some out. The sample holds about 47,000 clones, 87% seen once. The sequenced sample was CD4+ or CD8+ T cells sorted from blood, obtained in a trial of the OX40 agonist ivuxolimab. The TCR was taken from an adult with an advanced solid tumor such as melanoma, head and neck, liver or kidney cancer. The chain employs TRBV7-9 and TRBJ2-5, with 11 bases that match TRBD1. The CDR3 protein is CASSLAWDRGTETQYF. The CDR3 DNA is TGTGCCAGCAGCTTAGCTTGGGACAGGGGGACAGAGACCCAGTACTTC.